This TCR beta chain is drawn from a study of cytomegalovirus exposure and HLA in healthy donors. General study points: On later analysis, the bulk of CMV-associated TCR beta chains appeared to be HLA-restricted. The study put under 200 TCR beta chains on its list as cytomegalovirus-associated.

PCR involved 60 Vbeta and 13 Jbeta primers. The assay was immunoSEQ multiplex PCR, and TCRdb's table has in-frame clones only and misses some. The data contain about 120,000 clones, about 75% of them singletons. With regard to this clone: Its specificity is unknown.

The CDR3 runs 15 residues. Looked up from germline, CDR1 is SGHAT and CDR2 is FQDESV (reference sequence). Trimming cost V 3 bases and J 5 bases; bases outside gene matches: 8. The origin of this receptor is a man aged 55 to 69 in good health and CMV-seropositive. The specimen sequenced was PBMCs. V is TRBV11-1 and J is TRBJ2-7; 9 bases match TRBD1. The CDR3 is CASSFPGQGTNEQYF. The CDR3 nucleotides read TGTGCCAGCAGCTTTCCGGGACAGGGTACCAACGAGCAGTACTTC.